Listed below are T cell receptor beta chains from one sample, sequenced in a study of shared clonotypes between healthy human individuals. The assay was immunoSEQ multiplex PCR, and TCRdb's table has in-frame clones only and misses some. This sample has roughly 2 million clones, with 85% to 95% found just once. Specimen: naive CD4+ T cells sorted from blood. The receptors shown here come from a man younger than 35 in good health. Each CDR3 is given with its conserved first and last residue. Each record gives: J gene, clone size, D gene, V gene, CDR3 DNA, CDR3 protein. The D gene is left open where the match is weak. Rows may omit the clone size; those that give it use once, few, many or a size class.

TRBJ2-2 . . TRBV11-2 TGTGCCACCCAATATAATTGGGGCGCGAACACCGGGGAGCTGTTTTTT CATQYNWGANTGELFF
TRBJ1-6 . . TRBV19 TGTGCCAGTCGGGGTCAAGAAAGGACCAATTCACCCCTCCACTTT CASRGQERTNSPLHF
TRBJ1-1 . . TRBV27 TGTGCCAGCAGTTTCACCCTAGCGAACACTGAAGCTTTCTTT CASSFTLANTEAFF
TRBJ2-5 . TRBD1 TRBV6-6 TGTGCCAGCAGTGGCGGGACAGGGATCGCGACCCAGTACTTC CASSGGTGIATQYF
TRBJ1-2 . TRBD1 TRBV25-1 TGTGCCAGCAGTGGCCCCCCGGGACAGGGGCGAAGCTATGGCTACACCTTC CASSGPPGQGRSYGYTF
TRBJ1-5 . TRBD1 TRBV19 TGTGCCGGGTCCGGGACAGGTGGTCAGCCCCAGCATTTT CAGSGTGGQPQHF
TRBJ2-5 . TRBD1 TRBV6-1 TGTGCCAGCAGGAGGGACAGGGTTCTCCAAGAGACCCAGTACTTC CASRRDRVLQETQYF
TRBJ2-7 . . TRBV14 TGTGCCAGCAGCTGGCAGGCGACCTACGAGCAGTACTTC CASSWQATYEQYF
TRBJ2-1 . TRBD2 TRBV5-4 TGTGCCAGCAGCCTTGGGCTAGCGGGGTACAATGAGCAGTTCTTC CASSLGLAGYNEQFF
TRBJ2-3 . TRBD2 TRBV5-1 TGCGCCAGCAGCTTCGCTAGCGGGGTCACAGATACGCAGTATTTT CASSFASGVTDTQYF
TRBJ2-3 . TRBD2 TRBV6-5 TGTGCCAGCAGTTACTCGGCTAGCGGGATAGGGGATACGCAGTATTTT CASSYSASGIGDTQYF
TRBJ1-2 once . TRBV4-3 TGCGCCAGCAGCCAAGACAGAATCTATGGCTACACCTTC CASSQDRIYGYTF
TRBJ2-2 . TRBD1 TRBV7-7 TGTGCTAGCAGCTCAGGGACAGCGAACACCGGGGAGCTGTTTTTT CASSSGTANTGELFF
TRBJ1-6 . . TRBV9 TGTGCCAGCAGCGTAGGGGGGTCCAATTCACCCCTCCACTTT CASSVGGSNSPLHF
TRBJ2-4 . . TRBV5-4 TGTGCCAGCAGCTTGGAAGGGACCAAAAACATTCAGTACTTC CASSLEGTKNIQYF
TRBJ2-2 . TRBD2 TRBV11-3 TGTGCCAGCAGCTCGGGACTAGCTGCGACCGGGGAGCTGTTTTTT CASSSGLAATGELFF
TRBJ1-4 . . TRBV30 TGTGCCTGGAGTGCAGATCGGACAGCAACTAATGAAAAACTGTTTTTT CAWSADRTATNEKLFF
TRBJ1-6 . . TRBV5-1 TGCGCCAGCAGCTTGGAGGCAAGCGGGGCACCCCTCCACTTT CASSLEASGAPLHF
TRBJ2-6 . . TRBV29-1 TGCAGCGTTGAAAGTGGGGCCAACGTCCTGACTTTC CSVESGANVLTF
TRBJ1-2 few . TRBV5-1 TGCGCCAGCAGCTTGGACAGGGACTATGGCTACACCTTC CASSLDRDYGYTF
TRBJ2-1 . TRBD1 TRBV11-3 TGTGCCAGCAGCTCTCACCAGGACAGGAGCTCCTACAATGAGCAGTTCTTC CASSSHQDRSSYNEQFF
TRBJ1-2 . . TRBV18 TGTGCCAGCTCACCCATGACAGTGTATGGCTACACCTTC CASSPMTVYGYTF
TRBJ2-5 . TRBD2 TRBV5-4 TGTGCCAGCAGCTCGGGACTAGCGGGAGCCACCCAGTACTTC CASSSGLAGATQYF
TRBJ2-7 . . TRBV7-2 TGTGCCAGCAGCCCAGGGGGAGGGGGCTCTTACGAGCAGTACTTC CASSPGGGGSYEQYF
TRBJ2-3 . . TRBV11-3 TGTGCCAGCAGCTTGACAGGCACAGATACGCAGTATTTT CASSLTGTDTQYF
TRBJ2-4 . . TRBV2 TGTGCCAGCAGGGAACAGTGGGGGAGTGTCAAAAACATTCAGTACTTC CASREQWGSVKNIQYF
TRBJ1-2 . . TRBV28 TGTGCCAGCCGTAGCGTGTACTATGGCTACACCTTC CASRSVYYGYTF
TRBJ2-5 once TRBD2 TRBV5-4 TGTGCCAGCAGCTCCCGGACTAGCGGGGGCTCCCAAGAGACCCAGTACTTC CASSSRTSGGSQETQYF
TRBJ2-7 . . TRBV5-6 TGTGCCAGCAGCTTGGCGGGGGGACAGGTCTCCTACGAGCAGTACTTC CASSLAGGQVSYEQYF
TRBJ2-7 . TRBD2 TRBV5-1 TGCGCCAGCAGCCGGGGGACTAGCGGGAGAAACTACGAGCAGTACTTC CASSRGTSGRNYEQYF
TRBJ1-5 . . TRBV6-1 TGTGCCAGCAGTGAAGAAGGGCGTCAGCCCCAGCATTTT CASSEEGRQPQHF
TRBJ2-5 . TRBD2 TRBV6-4 TGTGCCAGCAGCGCACTAAGGACTAGCGGCCAAGAGACCCAGTACTTC CASSALRTSGQETQYF
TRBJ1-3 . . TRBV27 TGTGCCAGCAGTTTATCTTACACCAGCTCTGGAAACACCATATATTTT CASSLSYTSSGNTIYF
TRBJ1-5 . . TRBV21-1 TGTGCCAGCGTAGCAGGCTGCCGTCAGCCCCAGCATTTT CASVAGCRQPQHF
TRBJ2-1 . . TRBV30 TGTGCCTGGAGTTCCGCTTACAATGAGCAGTTCTTC CAWSSAYNEQFF
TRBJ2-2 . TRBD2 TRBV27 TGTGCCAGCAGCCTGGGACTAGCGGGAGGGCGGGACACCGGGGAGCTGTTTTTT CASSLGLAGGRDTGELFF
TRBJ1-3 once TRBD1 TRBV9 TGTGCCAGCAGCGTGGGGACAGTAGGAAACACCATATATTTT CASSVGTVGNTIYF
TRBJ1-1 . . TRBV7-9 TGTGCCAGCAGCTTAGCGGGTCTAGGTAGGGAAGCTTTCTTT CASSLAGLGREAFF
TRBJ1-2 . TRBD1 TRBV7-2 TGTGCCAGCAGCTTCGACAGGGAGATTGGTGGCTACACCTTC CASSFDREIGGYTF
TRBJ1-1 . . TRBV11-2 TGTGCCAGCAGATTGACAGATGTGAACACTGAAGCTTTCTTT CASRLTDVNTEAFF
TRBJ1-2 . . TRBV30 TGTGCCGTTTGGCTAGAGACAAACTATGGCTACACCTTC CAVWLETNYGYTF
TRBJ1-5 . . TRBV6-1 TGTGCCAGCAGTGAAGTGGGCAGGGGTAACAATCAGCCCCAGCATTTT CASSEVGRGNNQPQHF
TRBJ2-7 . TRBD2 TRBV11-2 TGTGCCAGCAGCTCCGGACTAGCGGGTTACGAGCAGTACTTC CASSSGLAGYEQYF
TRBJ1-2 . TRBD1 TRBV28 TGTGCCAGCAAACACAGGGGAGGGGACTATGGCTACACCTTC CASKHRGGDYGYTF
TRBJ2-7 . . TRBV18 TGTGCCAGCTCACCACCGGCCTCCTCTCGCGCCGAGCAGTACTTC CASSPPASSRAEQYF